The 3 T cell receptor beta chains listed next were all sequenced from one sample in a study of blood T cell repertoires in COVID-19 (dated by TCRdb to 2020 to 2021). The library was obtained by the immunoSEQ multiplex PCR assay. As stored in TCRdb, this immuneACCESS dataset retains in-frame rearrangements with V and J assigned. A fraction of the clones does not appear; measured against another copy, unresolved V genes explain less than half of the discrepancy, and the remainder lacks a known reason. The sample yields roughly 100,000 clones; roughly 87% were counted once. Of the sample, approximately 3.1% is held by the ten largest clones. Sequenced input: peripheral blood. Every receptor here comes from a man in his fifties or sixties in a cohort sampled during active COVID-19.

This chain connects TRBV18 to TRBJ1-2, with 8 bases matching TRBD1. This CDR3 comprises 13 residues. J was trimmed by 8 bases and V by 3 bases; bases with no gene match: 5. Germline CDR1 and CDR2: KGHSH and LQKENI. The CDR3 bases are TGTGCCAGCTCACCGGACAGGGCTCGGGGCTACACCTTC. This codes for CASSPDRARGYTF.

The rearrangement links TRBV21-1 to TRBJ2-1; the table calls TRBD1, which could not be checked here. TRBV21-1 represents a pseudogene. CDR3 length equals 15 residues. The CDR3 nucleotides are TGTGCCAGCAGTTCCCGGGACAGGGGCAGGAATGAGCAGTTCTTC. Protein product: CASSSRDRGRNEQFF.

The genes are TRBV5-4 and TRBJ1-1, with D perhaps TRBD1 (6 bases). V gave up 4 bases and J gave up 0 bases, with 16 bases separating them. This CDR3 has 16 amino acids. Germline assignment: CDR1 SGHNT and CDR2 YYREEE (reference sequence). The CDR3 reads CASSTGTSLLNTEAFF. CDR3 DNA sequence: TGTGCCAGCAGCACCGGGACAAGCCTACTGAACACTGAAGCTTTCTTT.